The 13 T cell receptor beta chains presented below share a single source sample, sequenced in a study of low-dose radiotherapy and immunotherapy resistance in tumors. cDNA synthesis used a TRAV/TRBV-specific primer set for both chains. TCRs were amplified for about 18 PCR cycles with a constant-region primer and V-primer adapter. TCRdb reprocessed the reads with MiXCR, giving one entry per CDR3 protein. The sample lists about 39,000 distinct CDR3 sequences; about 28% were seen once. Time point meaning: before trial treatment. Sequencing used PBMCs, obtained before treatment. These receptors all come from a male donor with gallbladder cancer.

The rearrangement joins TRBV2 to TRBJ2-1; possible D gene TRBD2, 5 bases. The germline V and J ends were trimmed by 6 bases and 6 bases, with 15 bases remaining between them. This CDR3 has 14 amino acids. Germline loops: CDR1 SNHLY, CDR2 FYNNEI. The CDR3: CASSGLRGGNEQFF. The CDR3 DNA reads as TGTGCCAGCAGCGGCCTTCGTGGAGGCAATGAGCAGTTCTTC. Based on the CDR3 plus reference TRBV2 and TRBJ2-1, the full variable domain is EPEVTQTPSHQVTQMGQEVILRCVPISNHLYFYWYRQILGQKVEFLVSFYNNEISEKSEIFDDQFSVERPDGSNFTLKIRSTKLEDSAMYFCASSGLRGGNEQFFGPGTRLTVL.

This clonotype was counted ten times or more. V is TRBV5-1 and J is TRBJ2-7; D not resolved. This CDR3 spans 14 amino acids. V dropped 1 base and J dropped 0 bases, with 8 bases sitting between them. Germline assignment: CDR1 SGHRS and CDR2 YFSETQ. In nucleotides, the CDR3 is TGCGCCAGCAGCTTGTCGGGCTTCTCCTACGAGCAGTACTTC. Encoded protein: CASSLSGFSYEQYF.

This clonotype came up many times. The CDR3, as DNA: TGTGCCAGCAGTCCTATTCACACCGGGGAGCTGTTTTTT. It is translated as CASSPIHTGELFF. This rearrangement joins TRBV2 to TRBJ2-2; D is uncertain. The length of the CDR3 is 13 residues. CDR1 is SNHLY and CDR2 is FYNNEI in the germline V gene. The germline V and J ends were trimmed by 5 bases and 3 bases, with 7 bases remaining between them.

This clonotype has just a few counts. This rearrangement joins TRBV7-6 to TRBJ2-1; D remains unclear. CDR1 and CDR2 (germline): SGHVS, FNYEAQ. Trimming cost V 2 bases and J 4 bases, with 9 bases left between them. This CDR3 has 14 amino acids. The CDR3 DNA follows: TGTGCCAGCAGCTTAAGATTGGGGTACAATGAGCAGTTCTTC. Residues: CASSLRLGYNEQFF. The variable domain in full, completed from reference TRBV7-6 and TRBJ2-1, reads GAGVSQSPRYKVTKRGQDVALRCDPISGHVSLYWYRQALGQGPEFLTYFNYEAQQDKSGLPNDRFSAERPEGSISTLTIQRTEQRDSAMYRCASSLRLGYNEQFFGPGTRLTVL.

Regarding this clonotype: A far larger clone is just one base off, so this is likely a read error. The V call is TRBV5-1, the J call TRBJ2-5; 11 positions agree with TRBD1. V shed 0 bases, J shed 11 bases, and the junction held 12 bases outside the gene matches. Germline V CDR1 and CDR2: SGHRS, YFSETQ. The CDR3 runs 16 residues. This CDR3 reads CASSLAAGTGGNEQYF. CDR3 nucleotide sequence: TGCGCCAGCAGCTTGGCGGCCGGGACAGGGGGTAATGAGCAGTACTTC.

This clonotype was seen at least ten times. The rearrangement links TRBV11-1 to TRBJ2-2; D gene unclear. This CDR3 region has 11 residues. V lost 5 bases to trimming and J lost 7 bases, with 5 bases between them. The germline CDR1 and CDR2 sequences are SGHAT and FQDESV (reference sequence). The CDR3 protein is CASSPGGELFF. The CDR3 DNA sequence: TGTGCCAGCAGCCCTGGCGGGGAGCTGTTTTTT.

By its share, this clonotype is medium-sized. This chain uses TRBV6-2 or TRBV6-3 with TRBJ1-5; D is uncertain. Germline V gene lookup returns CDR1 MNHEY and CDR2 SVGEGT. The CDR3 sequence is 14 residues long. With 5 bases removed from V and 3 bases from J, the gap between germline ends came to 11 bases. CDR3 in DNA: TGTGCCAGCAGTGGGGATCGTCTCAATCAGCCCCAGCATTTT. It translates to CASSGDRLNQPQHF.

This CDR3 is CASEGTSAYNEQFF. In DNA, the CDR3 is TGTGCCAGCGAGGGAACTAGCGCTTACAATGAGCAGTTCTTC. This chain links TRBV5-3 with TRBJ2-1, with 7 bases that match TRBD2. TRBV5-3 is placed among ORFs of uncertain function. The CDR3 contains 14 residues. Unmatched junction bases numbered 9, after V lost 8 bases and J lost 4 bases.

This clonotype was picked up a small number of times. V is TRBV7-3 and J is TRBJ2-7, with 8 bases identical to TRBD1. J gave up 7 bases and V 0 bases, and 8 bases lay outside the gene matches. This CDR3 is built from 15 residues. The V gene's germline CDR1 is SGHTA and CDR2 FQGTGA. In DNA form, the CDR3 reads TGTGCCAGCAGCTTAACGGGACAGGCCGCTACGGAGCAGTACTTC. Translation gives CASSLTGQAATEQYF.

This clonotype was seen at least ten times. This chain connects TRBV7-3 to TRBJ2-1; a possible D gene is TRBD2 (6 bases). Trimming removed 3 bases from V and 10 bases from J, with 19 bases in between. The CDR3 runs 15 residues. CDR1 SGHTA and CDR2 FQGTGA come from the germline V gene. For the CDR3, the DNA is TGTGCCAGCAGCTTTAGTGCGGGATGGTCCGGAGAGCAGTTCTTC. It codes for CASSFSAGWSGEQFF. Looking up the rest from reference TRBV7-3 and TRBJ2-1 gives the full variable domain: GAGVSQTPSNKVTEKGKYVELRCDPISGHTALYWYRQSLGQGPEFLIYFQGTGAADDSGLPNDRFFAVRPEGSVSTLKIQRTERGDSAVYLCASSFSAGWSGEQFFGPGTRLTVL.

This clonotype was counted between two and nine times. The rearrangement uses TRBV5-5 and TRBJ2-1; D possibly matches TRBD1 or TRBD2 (6 bases each). The CDR3 extends over 16 amino acids. Per the germline V gene, CDR1 is SGHKS and CDR2 is YYEKEE (reference sequence). V was clipped by 4 bases and J by 7 bases, with 21 bases between them. CDR3 loop: CASSTRGRGGGNEQFF. The CDR3 DNA is TGTGCCAGCAGCACCCGGGGGCGGGGCGGAGGGAATGAGCAGTTCTTC.

This clonotype was counted many times. The chain couples TRBV6-6 to TRBJ1-6; unclear D gene. Germline V CDR1 and CDR2: MNHNY, SVGAGI (reference sequence). The CDR3 is 13 amino acids. With 5 bases removed from V and 6 bases from J, the gap between germline ends came to 8 bases. The CDR3 protein is CASSPNSNSPLHF. CDR3 sequence (DNA): TGTGCCAGCAGTCCGAATTCTAATTCACCCCTCCACTTT.

This clonotype appeared a single time. The chain is built from TRBV5-6 and TRBJ1-1; possibly TRBD1 for D (5 bases). Germline lookup yields CDR1 SGHDT and CDR2 YYEEEE. Trimming left V 4 bases short and J 7 bases short, with 26 bases between. This CDR3 spans 17 amino acids. CDR3 nucleotide sequence: TGTGCCAGCAGCGGAACAGGACGGATGGGATTAATTGATGAAGCTTTCTTT. Translated: CASSGTGRMGLIDEAFF.